The entry below gives a single T cell receptor beta chain sequence along with its context. This record comes from a study of T cell changes during pregnancy in multiple sclerosis. Germline V CDR1 and CDR2: SEHNR, FQNEAQ (reference sequence). Unmatched junction bases numbered 5, after V lost 0 bases and J lost 6 bases. This CDR3 has 16 amino acids. Sequencing used immunoSEQ multiplex PCR; TCRdb keeps in-frame clones, though not all of them. The table shows 35,000 to 45,000 clones, with 90% to 95% occurring only once. This specimen was CD8+ T cells from peripheral blood mononuclear cells, taken in the third trimester of pregnancy. The chain combines TRBV7-9 with TRBJ1-6, with 7 bases lining up with TRBD1. This receptor was taken from a female donor with multiple sclerosis, enrolled in a pregnancy study. The CDR3 loop reads CASSLAVGQSNSPLHF. For the CDR3, the DNA is TGTGCCAGCAGCTTAGCGGTGGGACAGAGTAATTCACCCCTCCACTTT.